Below, one T cell receptor (beta chain) is given with its context. Trimming cost V 5 bases and J 1 base, with 4 bases left between them. Looked up from germline, CDR1 is DFQATT and CDR2 is SNEGSKA (reference sequence). The CDR3 covers 11 residues. This specimen belongs to a study of control samples from healthy donors and cancer patients. Measured with immunoSEQ multiplex PCR; TCRdb has only the in-frame clones, and not every one. The profile shows some 130,000 clones, roughly 92% of them singletons. The chain recombines TRBV20-1 with TRBJ2-3; D remains ambiguous. This TCR derives from a man aged 18 to 30 in good health. The sequenced sample consisted of blood. CDR3 bases: TGCAGTGCTGACGGCACAGATACGCAGTATTTT. Its protein product is CSADGTDTQYF.